What follows is one T cell receptor beta chain and its context. This clonotype was recorded a few times. Its antigen specificity is not known. Per-base qualities were not stored, and no clone one base away is much larger. These reads were obtained on an Illumina NovaSeq 6000. TCR cDNA was synthesized by 5'RACE template switching, through which a universal primer site and unique molecular identifiers were introduced. Priming of cDNA synthesis was performed from both the TCR alpha and TCR beta constant segments. Library amplification involved two PCR steps, and the second step added sample barcodes and sequencing adapters. Sequencing of libraries was done on Illumina HiSeq 2500 (2x100 bp) or NovaSeq (2x150 bp). The study's own analysis went as follows. MIGEC was used to demultiplex reads and collapse the reads into UMI consensus sequences, and MiXCR was used for V(D)J alignment. Using edgeR on replicate PBMC samples, clonotypes were called vaccine-responding if FDR was below 0.01 and the log2 fold change was above 5 up to day 15. Each bulk clonotype received a CD4 or CD8 identity based on whether the sequenced CD4 or CD8 repertoire contained that clonotype at higher abundance. TCRdb redid the processing of the public reads, applying fastp at Q25 and MiXCR, and retained in-frame beta chains. Entries that share a CDR3 protein sequence are merged under the most common genes and DNA. The V and J calls come from TCRdb's annotation, not from the publication. This sample lists approximately 300,000 distinct CDR3 sequences; over 8.5% were detected once. Together, the top ten hold 3% to 3.5% of the sample.

These data originate in a study of T cells after yellow fever vaccination (dated by TCRdb to between 2018 and 2020). Background on the whole study: The SMART-Seq v4 Ultra Low Input RNA kit was used to prepare libraries from fractions with low cell numbers. To follow T-cell clones before and after both primary and booster YFV17D yellow fever vaccination, bulk TCR alpha and beta repertoires underwent longitudinal sequencing. Two healthy male donors, one aged 18 to 29 and one aged 30 to 40 years, were included in the cohort. Blood was drawn at multiple timepoints before and after primary and secondary immunization, with bulk PBMC replicates and cell subsets isolated.

The CDR3 numbers 13 residues from cysteine through phenylalanine. Only the CDR3 region is kept as DNA, spanning 39 bases read in frame from base 1. In the germline V gene, CDR1 corresponds to SGHTA and CDR2 to FQGNSA. The V and J ends are trimmed by 1 base and 9 bases, leaving 10 bases between them. On the study overall, not on this receptor specifically: The secondary T-cell response was weaker than the primary response but faster, peaking on day 5 instead of day 15. Only a couple of donors were included in the study, so the extent to which the findings can be generalized is limited. After the booster, most clones that had expanded after primary vaccination were detected again (around 96% of CD4 and around nine tenths of CD8), suggesting broad maintenance of memory. A small fraction of clonotypes appeared in both the CD4 and CD8 compartments, likely as a result of convergent recombination. Computational filtering was needed because FACS-sorted repertoires could contain abundant contaminating clonotypes from the bulk population.

The intended sense of this specimen's treatment or condition label: live attenuated yellow fever vaccine strain. PBMCs were isolated from peripheral blood using a standard Ficoll-Paque protocol. Dynabeads CD4 and CD8 positive selection kits were used to isolate CD4 and CD8 T-cell fractions. TriZol was used to extract RNA from bulk PBMCs, CD4 and CD8 fractions, and dextramer-positive and dextramer-negative fractions. Sequenced here: CD4+ T cells sorted from PBMCs, sampled 45 days after the yellow fever booster vaccination. The clonotype comes from a man aged 18 to 29 who received the YFV17D yellow fever vaccine. The chain couples TRBV7-2 to TRBJ2-1, with no D gene named confidently. The CDR3 protein: CASSLDDKGEQFF. The nucleotide sequence reads as follows: TGTGCCAGCAGCTTAGACGATAAGGGTGAGCAGTTCTTC.